This TCR beta chain was obtained from a study of OX40 agonist ivuxolimab in advanced cancers. In terms of the full investigation: Ivuxolimab was a fully human IgG2 agonistic monoclonal antibody targeting the costimulatory receptor OX40 (CD134). Intravenous ivuxolimab was administered to patients every 2 weeks at six dose levels: 0.01, 0.1, 0.3, 1.5, 3 and 10 mg/kg. Among the roughly 50 dose-escalation patients, about 19 had hepatocellular carcinoma, roughly 15 melanoma, 9 renal cell carcinoma and 9 head and neck cancer. In the dose-escalation cohort, around four fifths of patients were male, and the mean age was approximately 60 years, with a range of about 23 to 80. Patients were allowed to have had prior anti-PD-1, anti-PD-L1 or anti-CTLA-4 therapy, and around 40% of the dose-escalation patients had previously received checkpoint inhibitors. Partial responses were achieved by three dose-escalation patients, of whom one had hepatocellular carcinoma and two had cutaneous melanoma. Peripheral TCRbeta sequencing was intended to test whether TCR sequence diversity was altered and clonal T-cell expansion was caused by ivuxolimab. The paper describes the monotherapy dose-escalation part (N ≈ 51 patients) of the phase I trial of ivuxolimab. Broader findings and caveats from the paper: At doses of 0.1 to 3.0 mg/kg, clonal expansion of both CD4+ and CD8+ T cells in blood was seen between baseline and week 6. Low levels of normalized T-cell clonal expansion were also seen in some nonresponding patients. In the 0.1-3.0 mg/kg groups, partial responders had among the lowest normalized peripheral clonal expansion, particularly in CD8+ T cells. After ivuxolimab, CD8+ T cells had more expanded clones than CD4+ T cells on average. The antigen specificity of the peripheral T cells that underwent clonal expansion was not determined.

For sequencing of the TCRbeta CDR3 region, genomic DNA was extracted from the sorted cells. The immunoSEQ Assay was used for sequencing of TCRbeta CDR3 regions. Entries here come from immuneACCESS through TCRdb and include only in-frame sequences with V and J called. Some clones fail to appear in such tables; in the studies checked, an unresolved V gene covers under half of the shortfall, and the cause of the remainder is unknown. The sample table shows about 73,000 clones, and 65% to 90% are seen once. The ten largest clones add up to less than 0.75% of the sample. In this sample, this clone turned up once. The antigen it recognizes is unknown. Per-base qualities were not stored, and no clone one base away is much larger. Via the germline V gene, CDR1 is SGDLS and CDR2 YYNGEE. V loses 4 bases of germline sequence and J loses 3 bases, and the interval between the two ends is 11 bases. The CDR3 numbers 13 residues from cysteine through phenylalanine. This entry keeps only the CDR3 DNA: 39 bases, framed from base 1.

The trial excluded patients who had a history of autoimmune disease or who were on systemic immunosuppression. Peripheral blood for TCR sequencing was collected from all dose cohorts at baseline, on cycle 4 day 1, and on cycle 7 day 1. Samples came from an open-label, multicenter, first-in-human phase I dose-escalation trial of ivuxolimab. Adults with locally advanced or metastatic melanoma, renal cell, hepatocellular, or head and neck squamous cell carcinoma were enrolled in the trial. CD4+ and CD8+ T cells were sorted separately from peripheral blood before TCR sequencing. Material: CD4+ or CD8+ T cells sorted from blood, obtained in a trial of the OX40 agonist ivuxolimab. The chain couples TRBV9 to TRBJ2-7; the D segment may tentatively be TRBD1 or TRBD2, each giving 5 matched bases. This sequence originates from an adult with an advanced solid tumor such as melanoma, head and neck, liver or kidney cancer. The CDR3 reads CASSPGRGYEQYF. In nucleotide form, the sequence is TGTGCCAGCAGCCCGGGACGGGGCTACGAGCAGTACTTC.